A selection of T cell receptor beta chains follows, all from one sample in a study of shared clonotypes between healthy human individuals. Repertoires were generated with immunoSEQ multiplex PCR, while TCRdb's copy carries only in-frame clones and drops some. The sample includes 150,000 to 200,000 clones, approximately 60% of them seen just once. The source material was memory CD4+ T cells sorted from blood. The receptors come from a man in his thirties or forties in good health. Both conserved end residues are part of each CDR3. The D gene is left open where the match is weak. Size is omitted from some rows. Given values are once, few, many or a class for expanded clones.

j_gene | d_gene | abundance | v_gene | CDR3aa | CDR3nt
TRBJ1-1 | - | - | TRBV14 | CASSQDRGVSPEAFF | TGTGCCAGCAGCCAAGATCGCGGGGTTTCCCCTGAAGCTTTCTTT
TRBJ2-5 | - | once | TRBV7-9 | CASSYLGETQYF | TGTGCCAGCAGCTACCTAGGGGAGACCCAGTACTTC
TRBJ2-4 | - | - | TRBV2 | CASSVSAGDIQYF | TGTGCCAGCAGTGTCTCGGCTGGGGACATTCAGTACTTC
TRBJ2-4 | - | - | TRBV4-3 | CASSQVVKNIQYF | TGCGCCAGCAGCCAAGTGGTGAAAAACATTCAGTACTTC
TRBJ2-7 | - | - | TRBV28 | CASSLGSRAWQYF | TGTGCCAGCAGTTTAGGTAGCCGGGCGTGGCAGTACTTC
TRBJ1-2 | - | - | TRBV7-9 | CASSLSGPGGSGYTF | TGTGCCAGCAGCTTATCTGGGCCCGGGGGGTCTGGCTACACCTTC
TRBJ2-1 | - | - | TRBV11-3 | CASSSYTREQFF | TGTGCCAGCAGTTCTTACACACGTGAGCAGTTCTTC
TRBJ1-5 | - | - | TRBV7-2 | CASSLRGGVLNQPQHF | TGTGCCAGCAGCTTAAGGGGGGGAGTCCTCAATCAGCCCCAGCATTTT
TRBJ1-1 | - | - | TRBV9 | CASSVGHLNTEAFF | TGTGCCAGCAGCGTAGGACACCTGAACACTGAAGCTTTCTTT
TRBJ2-3 | - | - | TRBV27 | CASHRTRTDTQYF | TGTGCCAGCCACAGAACACGCACAGATACGCAGTATTTT
TRBJ2-7 | - | - | TRBV2 | CASSGQSYEQYF | TGTGCCAGCAGTGGGCAGAGCTACGAGCAGTACTTC
TRBJ2-1 | TRBD2 | - | TRBV2 | CASSEWSSGNNEQFF | TGTGCCAGCAGTGAATGGTCTAGCGGCAACAATGAGCAGTTCTTC
TRBJ2-3 | TRBD2 | - | TRBV6-1 | CASSETAGGADTQYF | TGTGCCAGCAGTGAAACAGCGGGAGGCGCAGATACGCAGTATTTT
TRBJ2-1 | - | - | TRBV5-6 | CASSLRDEQFF | TGTGCCAGCAGCTTGCGCGATGAGCAGTTCTTC
TRBJ2-5 | TRBD2 | once | TRBV5-4 | CASSSGLAQETQYF | TGTGCCAGCAGCTCGGGACTAGCGCAAGAGACCCAGTACTTC
TRBJ2-1 | - | many | TRBV2 | CASSEVTSSYNEQFF | TGTGCCAGCAGTGAAGTAACGAGCTCCTACAATGAGCAGTTCTTC
TRBJ1-2 | - | - | TRBV30 | CASAGASGGYTF | TGTGCCTCGGCAGGGGCATCGGGAGGCTACACCTTC
TRBJ2-1 | - | few | TRBV4-3 | CASSQESGLGSEQFF | TGCGCCAGCAGCCAAGAAAGCGGGTTGGGTAGTGAGCAGTTCTTC